The rows below give T cell receptor beta chains drawn from one sample of a study of early T cells in non-severe SARS-CoV-2 infection. TCRdb analysed the 5' RACE reads with MiXCR anew, one entry per CDR3 protein. The repertoire holds around 76,000 distinct CDR3 sequences, with approximately 12% as singletons. The sequenced material came from whole blood. Every receptor here comes from an adult who was a healthcare worker with PCR-confirmed SARS-CoV-2 infection or an uninfected control (not recorded which). Both conserved end residues are part of each CDR3. D genes are given only for firm matches. A row's size may be missing; if present it is once, few, many or a size class.

size	D	V	J	CDR3	DNA
many	TRBD2	TRBV12-3/TRBV12-4	TRBJ2-1	CASRRLAGGVNEQFF	TGTGCCAGCAGAAGACTAGCGGGAGGGGTTAATGAGCAGTTCTTC
.	.	TRBV29-1	TRBJ2-3	CSVLGASTDTQYF	TGCAGCGTCTTAGGGGCTAGCACAGATACGCAGTATTTT
many	.	TRBV20-1	TRBJ2-3	CSASRGLITDTQYF	TGCAGTGCTAGCCGCGGTCTCATCACAGATACGCAGTATTTT
few	TRBD1	TRBV9	TRBJ2-7	CASSETGSSYEQYF	TGTGCCAGCAGCGAGACAGGGAGCTCCTACGAGCAGTACTTC
many	TRBD1	TRBV28	TRBJ2-4	CASSSSGTGGVHIQYF	TGTGCCAGCAGTTCCAGCGGGACAGGGGGCGTGCACATTCAGTACTTC
few	.	TRBV27	TRBJ1-5	CASQPGGNQPQHF	TGTGCCAGTCAGCCCGGGGGCAATCAGCCCCAGCATTTT
.	.	TRBV12-3/TRBV12-4	TRBJ2-7	CASTQLGVTKQYF	TGTGCCAGCACCCAATTGGGCGTAACCAAGCAGTACTTC
many	TRBD2	TRBV7-6	TRBJ2-3	CASSLAWTSGTDTQYF	TGTGCCAGCAGCTTAGCTTGGACTAGCGGCACAGATACGCAGTATTTT
many	.	TRBV18	TRBJ2-1	CASSPDADEQFF	TGTGCCAGCTCACCGGATGCAGATGAGCAGTTCTTC
many	TRBD2	TRBV19	TRBJ2-1	CASSLPGGGPYNEQFF	TGTGCCAGTAGTCTCCCCGGGGGGGGCCCTTACAATGAGCAGTTCTTC
.	.	TRBV28	TRBJ2-2	CASSPRTAGTGELFF	TGTGCCAGCAGCCCCCGGACCGCAGGTACCGGGGAGCTGTTTTTT
.	.	TRBV29-1	TRBJ2-3	CSVASAPDTQYF	TGCAGCGTGGCTTCGGCTCCAGATACGCAGTATTTT
.	TRBD2	TRBV28	TRBJ2-1	CASSSAGAGSYNEQFF	TGTGCCAGCAGTTCGGCGGGAGCGGGCTCCTACAATGAGCAGTTCTTC
many	.	TRBV19	TRBJ1-1	CASSISLNTEAFF	TGTGCCAGTAGTATCTCGCTAAACACTGAAGCTTTCTTT
many	.	TRBV29-1	TRBJ2-1	CSVEGDDPRGYEQFF	TGCAGCGTTGAAGGGGACGACCCGAGGGGATACGAGCAGTTCTTC
.	TRBD2	TRBV7-8	TRBJ2-1	CASSSRTSGGYDEQFF	TGTGCCAGCAGCTCGCGAACTAGCGGAGGGTACGATGAGCAGTTCTTC
.	.	TRBV7-2	TRBJ1-2	CASSLGGDGVIYTF	TGTGCCAGCAGCTTAGGGGGGGACGGCGTAATCTACACCTTC
few	.	TRBV3-1	TRBJ2-1	CASSRTRNEQFF	TGTGCCAGCAGCCGAACTAGAAATGAGCAGTTCTTC
.	.	TRBV12-3/TRBV12-4	TRBJ2-7	CASTPGSRDEQYF	TGTGCCAGCACCCCCGGGTCAAGAGACGAGCAGTACTTC
many	.	TRBV20-1	TRBJ2-7	CSAPGPYF	TGCAGTGCTCCTGGTCCGTACTTC
.	.	TRBV7-6	TRBJ1-6	CASKGDNSPLHF	TGTGCCAGCAAAGGGGATAATTCACCCCTCCACTTT
.	TRBD1	TRBV6-4	TRBJ1-3	CASSDGTVTVDSENTIYF	TGTGCCAGCAGTGACGGGACAGTGACAGTTGACTCTGAAAACACCATATATTTT
many	.	TRBV6-5	TRBJ1-5	CASSYTGQGQPQHF	TGTGCCAGCAGTTACACAGGACAAGGACAGCCCCAGCATTTT
many	.	TRBV2	TRBJ1-6	CASHRGQGNSPLHF	TGTGCCAGCCACCGGGGGCAGGGGAACTCACCCCTCCACTTT
.	TRBD2	TRBV7-8	TRBJ2-1	CASRDTSGSSYNEQFF	TGTGCCAGCAGAGATACTAGCGGGAGCTCCTACAATGAGCAGTTCTTC
many	.	TRBV7-7	TRBJ2-1	CASSLTSSSYNEQFF	TGTGCCAGCAGCTTGACTTCTAGCTCCTACAATGAGCAGTTCTTC
.	.	TRBV18	TRBJ2-1	CASFPVGGGSEQFF	TGTGCCAGCTTCCCCGTGGGCGGCGGAAGTGAGCAGTTCTTC
.	.	TRBV18	TRBJ2-5	CASSPVGTSQETQYF	TGTGCCAGCTCACCGGTCGGGACAAGCCAAGAGACCCAGTACTTC
.	TRBD2	TRBV7-3	TRBJ2-1	CASSPKAGGFNEQFF	TGTGCCAGCAGCCCCAAGGCGGGAGGGTTCAATGAGCAGTTCTTC
few	.	TRBV19	TRBJ2-6	CASSMIFGGANVLTF	TGTGCCAGTAGTATGATATTTGGTGGGGCCAACGTCCTGACTTTC
many	.	TRBV29-1	TRBJ2-5	CSVARNQETQYF	TGCAGCGTTGCCAGGAACCAAGAGACCCAGTACTTC